Below, 31 T cell receptor beta chains from the same sample are listed, as sequenced in a study of T cell clonality in common variable immunodeficiency. Sequencing was performed with immunoSEQ multiplex PCR; in TCRdb, only in-frame clones are kept and a portion is missing. The sample contains 30,000 to 40,000 clones, none occurring once; over 0.95% lies in the top ten. The sample comprised peripheral blood mononuclear cells. The origin of the receptors is a person between 18 and 75 years old in good health.

This clone was counted many times. The sequence runs out 3 residues before the end of the CDR3; the remainder is reconstructed from the germline J gene. The chain joins TRBV29-1 to TRBJ1-1; D might be TRBD1 (6 bases). V lost 3 bases and J lost 4, with 18 bases in between. CDR1 is SQVTM, CDR2 ANQGSEA, per germline. This CDR3 contains 15 residues. The sequenced CDR3 bases are TGCAGCGTTGACGAGGGGGGGGCCGGGGGCACTGAA. Translated: CSVDEGGAGGTE. The CDR3 in its entirety is CSVDEGGAGGTEAFF.

There are many counts of this clone. With the read ending 3 residues before the CDR3 end, the germline J gene is used to fill in that end. This chain connects TRBV7-6 to TRBJ2-1, with D perhaps TRBD2 (5 bases). The germline V and J ends were trimmed by 5 bases and 6 bases, with 20 bases remaining between them. This CDR3 comprises 16 residues. CDR1 is SGHVS and CDR2 is FNYEAQ in the germline V gene. The CDR3 DNA, read in part, is TGTGCCAGCAGCCCAAAGTCGCCTGAGGGTCTCAATGAG. Its translation is CASSPKSPEGLNE. The CDR3 in full is CASSPKSPEGLNEQFF.

This clone was seen ten or more times. The observed sequence ends 3 residues before the CDR3 terminus, with the missing tail filled in from the germline J gene. J is TRBJ2-5 and V is TRBV11-2; TRBD2 aligns across 9 bases. This CDR3 is built from 13 residues. CDR1 and CDR2 from the germline V gene are SGHAT and FQNNGV. With 5 bases clipped from V and 5 bases from J, the junction kept 3 bases outside the gene matches. CDR3 loop: CASSLAGSETQYF. The sequenced part of the CDR3 DNA is TGTGCCAGCAGCCTAGCGGGGTCCGAGACC.

This clone appeared many times. The CDR3 end is not reached by the read, which stops 3 residues before it; the germline J gene fills it in. This chain links TRBV5-5 with TRBJ2-5; tentatively, D is TRBD2 (6 bases). This CDR3 comprises 12 residues. Trimming removed 2 bases at V and 5 bases at J, with 7 bases between. Per the germline V gene, CDR1 is SGHKS and CDR2 is YYEKEE (reference sequence). CDR3 sequence: CASSFGGETQYF. The DNA read from the CDR3 is TGTGCCAGCAGCTTTGGAGGGGAGACC.

This clone was counted ten times or more. The read ends 3 residues shy of where the CDR3 ends; the end is completed using the germline J gene. The chain links TRBV5-4 to TRBJ2-1; TRBD1 aligns across 7 bases. The CDR3 is 15 amino acids. Germline CDR1 is SGHNT and CDR2 is YYREEE (reference sequence). The V segment lost 1 base and the J segment 2 bases; nucleotides outside the gene matches: 3. The sequenced CDR3 bases are TGTGCCAGCAGCTTGCCCGGGACAGCCTACAATGAG. Amino acids: CASSLPGTAYNE. In full, the CDR3 is CASSLPGTAYNEQFF. Using reference TRBV5-4 and TRBJ2-1 for the parts outside the CDR3, the full variable domain is ETGVTQSPTHLIKTRGQQVTLRCSSQSGHNTVSWYQQALGQGPQFIFQYYREEENGRGNFPPRFSGLQFPNYSSELNVNALELDDSALYLCASSLPGTAYNEQFFGPGTRLTVL.

In this sample, this clone turned up many times. The DNA ends 3 residues before the CDR3 does, and the rest of the CDR3 is filled in from the germline J gene. V usage is TRBV20-1 and J usage is TRBJ2-7; D remains unclear. This CDR3 has 14 residues. The V end lost 0 bases, the J end lost 0 bases, and 9 bases lay between the germline ends. Germline-derived CDR1 and CDR2 are DFQATT and SNEGSKA (reference sequence). Incomplete CDR3 DNA: TGCAGTGCTAGAGACCGGGTCAGCTCCTACGAG. This translates into CSARDRVSSYE. The full CDR3 protein reads CSARDRVSSYEQYF.

The sample holds many counts of this clone. This chain's CDR3 is CASSLQGGGRPQHF. CDR3 DNA (partial): TGTGCCAGCAGCTTACAAGGGGGGGGACGGCCC. The chain couples TRBV7-2 to TRBJ1-5, with D possibly TRBD1 on 6 matching bases. The sequence runs out 3 residues before the end of the CDR3; the remainder is reconstructed from the germline J gene. The germline CDR1 and CDR2 sequences are SGHTA and FQGNSA. V was clipped by 2 bases and J by 9 bases, with 14 bases between them. There are 14 residues in the CDR3.

This clone came up many times. The read halts 3 residues ahead of the CDR3 end, with the missing end drawn from the germline J gene. This sequence joins TRBV30 and TRBJ2-1, with 7 bases that match TRBD1. Germline trimming cut 5 bases from V and 8 bases from J; bases unmatched to any gene: 12. The CDR3 consists of 14 residues. CDR1 is GTSNPN and CDR2 is SVGIG in the germline V gene (reference sequence). This CDR3 reads CAWDLGQSFDEQFF. The CDR3 DNA, read in part, is TGTGCCTGGGACCTGGGACAGAGCTTCGATGAG. Looking up the rest from reference TRBV30 and TRBJ2-1 gives the full variable domain: SQTIHQWPATLVQPVGSPLSLECTVEGTSNPNLYWYRQAAGRGLQLLFYSVGIGQISSEVPQNLSASRPQDRQFILSSKKLLLSDSGFYLCAWDLGQSFDEQFFGPGTRLTVL.

In this sample, this clone turned up many times. The read terminates 3 residues ahead of where the CDR3 ends, so the germline J gene completes it. The chain combines TRBV20-1 with TRBJ1-4; D is perhaps TRBD1 (6 bases). Germline V gene data show CDR1 as DFQATT and CDR2 as SNEGSKA (reference sequence). The CDR3 is 14 amino acids. Trimming cost V 0 bases and J 8 bases, with 13 bases left between them. The CDR3 DNA, read in part, is TGCAGTGCTAGAGAAGCGAGGGGGAGGGAAAAA. This gives the protein CSAREARGREK. The whole CDR3 region reads CSAREARGREKLFF.

This clone was observed at least ten times. At one of its ends the junction is not consistent with the germline gene, which may arise from a read error. Read sequence stops 3 residues before the CDR3 end, and the germline J gene provides the missing end. V and J are TRBV4-2 and TRBJ1-2; a weak D match, TRBD1 (6 bases). This CDR3 has 14 amino acids. CDR1 and CDR2 from the germline V gene are LGHNA and YNFKEQ. Incomplete CDR3 DNA: TGCGCCAGCAGCCAAGATGGGGGCAGCTATGGC. It codes for CASSQDGGSYG. Given in full, the CDR3 is CASSQDGGSYGYTF.

The sample holds a few counts of this clone. Given a much more abundant clone one base away, this may be a read error. Coverage ceases 3 residues before the CDR3 finishes, and the germline J gene fills in the end. V usage is TRBV6-4 and J usage is TRBJ2-7; TRBD1 might be the D (6 bases). Germline V gene data show CDR1 as MRHNA and CDR2 as SNTAGT. The CDR3 is 13 residues long. With 6 bases removed from V and 2 bases from J, the gap between germline ends came to 11 bases. This CDR3 is CASSKGTTYEQYF. The DNA read from the CDR3 is TGTGCCAGCAGCAAAGGGACAACCTACGAG.

This clone appeared many times. The read ends 3 residues before the CDR3 terminus; that terminus is restored from the germline J gene. The chain carries TRBV12-3 or TRBV12-4 and TRBJ2-1, with 8 nucleotides matching TRBD1. The trim removed 5 bases at V and 3 bases at J, leaving 6 bases unmatched. The CDR3 has 15 amino acids. CDR3 residues: CASSLRQGIYNEQFF. CDR3 DNA, as far as it was read: TGTGCCAGCAGTCTCAGACAGGGGATCTACAATGAG.

In this sample, this clone turned up a few times. Sequencing ends 3 residues short of the CDR3 end; the germline J gene provides the rest. The rearrangement uses TRBV7-2 and TRBJ1-2, with D uncertain. CDR3 length: 14 residues. From germline, CDR1 is SGHTA and CDR2 FQGNSA. The chain's CDR3 is CASSFLSGPWGYTF. The sequenced CDR3 bases are TGTGCCAGCAGCTTCTTGTCAGGCCCTTGGGGC.

This clone was seen many times. The CDR3 is cut off 3 residues early in the read; its end comes from the germline J gene. The chain employs TRBV18 and TRBJ2-7; D gene uncertain. Trimming cost V 4 bases and J 5 bases, with 6 bases left between them. The CDR3 is 11 amino acids. Germline CDR1 and CDR2: KGHSH and LQKENI. The covered CDR3 bases are TGTGCCAGCTCACAATCCGACGAG. It specifies CASSQSDE. The CDR3 in its entirety is CASSQSDEQYF.

This clone appeared many times. Read sequence stops 3 residues before the CDR3 end, and the germline J gene provides the missing end. The rearrangement links TRBV29-1 to TRBJ2-3; the D gene is possibly TRBD1 (5 bases). CDR3 length equals 12 residues. V gave up 3 bases and J gave up 6 bases, with 10 bases separating them. The germline CDR1 and CDR2 sequences are SQVTM and ANQGSEA. This CDR3 is CSVEGLGDTQYF. The sequenced CDR3 bases are TGCAGCGTTGAGGGGCTAGGGGATACG.

This clone was recorded at least ten times. The CDR3 extends 3 residues past the end of the read, so its final part is completed from the germline J gene. This chain joins TRBV10-3 and TRBJ1-6, with D possibly being TRBD1 (6 bases). The germline V gene encodes CDR1 ENHRY and CDR2 SYGVKD. CDR3 length: 15 amino acids. Trimming removed 2 bases at V and 7 bases at J, with 12 bases between. CDR3: CAISEIGQGNSPLHF. The DNA read from the CDR3 is TGTGCCATCAGTGAGATAGGGCAGGGGAATTCACCC.

This clone has at least ten counts. Sequencing ends 3 residues short of the CDR3 end; the germline J gene provides the rest. The J gene is TRBJ2-5, the V gene TRBV29-1, with D possibly TRBD1 on 5 matching bases. There are 14 residues in the CDR3. V was shortened by 7 bases and J by 0 bases, with 15 bases between the two germline ends. Per germline, CDR1 SQVTM and CDR2 ANQGSEA. Partial CDR3 DNA: TGCAGCGCGGAACCGGACATGAACCAAGAGACC. This gives the protein CSAEPDMNQET. The complete CDR3 sequence is CSAEPDMNQETQYF.

This clone appeared many times. CDR3 DNA, as far as it was read: TGTGCCAGTAGTACAACCGGGACAGGGACCCTCGACTATGGC. Its protein is CASSTTGTGTLDYG. The entire CDR3 protein reads CASSTTGTGTLDYGYTF. This rearrangement joins TRBV19 to TRBJ1-2, with 9 bases matching TRBD1. The read halts 3 residues ahead of the CDR3 end, with the missing end drawn from the germline J gene. Losses at the gene ends were 4 bases for V and 3 bases for J; bases not matched to a gene: 12. CDR3 length: 17 amino acids. Germline loops: CDR1 LNHDA, CDR2 SQIVND (reference sequence).

Note on this clone: The CDR3 goes on 3 residues after the read ends, and that part is filled in from the germline J gene. The chain uses TRBV7-2 and TRBJ1-6, with D perhaps matching TRBD1 (5 bases). Germline V gives CDR1 SGHTA, CDR2 FQGNSA. V was shortened by 2 bases and J by 9 bases, with 11 bases between the two germline ends. CDR3 length: 14 residues. Incomplete CDR3 DNA: TGTGCCAGCAGCTTACAGGGTTGGAGTTCACCC. Its translation is CASSLQGWSSP. The whole CDR3 protein is CASSLQGWSSPLHF.

This clone was detected ten times or more. The read terminates 3 residues ahead of where the CDR3 ends, so the germline J gene completes it. The chain carries TRBV27 and TRBJ2-1; D is possibly TRBD1 (5 bases). Trimming pared 2 bases from V and 4 bases from J, leaving 6 bases between. The CDR3 runs 13 residues. The germline V gene has CDR1 MNHEY and CDR2 SMNVEV (reference sequence). The covered CDR3 bases are TGTGCCAGCAGTTTAGGGGCTTACAATGAG. The encoded protein is CASSLGAYNE. The whole CDR3 sequence reads CASSLGAYNEQFF.

This clone has at least ten counts. Coverage ceases 3 residues before the CDR3 finishes, and the germline J gene fills in the end. The rearrangement links TRBV27 to TRBJ2-4; 10 nucleotides align to TRBD2. Germline loops: CDR1 MNHEY, CDR2 SMNVEV (reference sequence). The ends lost 6 bases at V and 2 bases at J; junction bases unmatched: 16. The CDR3 contains 19 residues. The DNA read from the CDR3 is TGTGCCAGCAGACGGAGTTTACGACTAGCGGGTCCCACCAAAAACATT. It yields the protein CASRRSLRLAGPTKNI. The entire CDR3 protein is CASRRSLRLAGPTKNIQYF.

This clone has only a few counts. The observed sequence ends 3 residues before the CDR3 terminus, with the missing tail filled in from the germline J gene. This chain connects TRBV18 to TRBJ1-1, with 8 bases fitting TRBD1. Germline loops: CDR1 KGHSH, CDR2 LQKENI. The V gene end was trimmed by 0 bases and the J gene end by 7 bases; junction bases not matched to a gene: 7. There are 15 residues in the CDR3. The CDR3 spells CASSPPGQVGGEAFF. Partial CDR3 DNA: TGTGCCAGCTCACCACCGGGACAGGTTGGGGGTGAA.

There are many counts of this clone. The sequenced part of the CDR3 DNA is TGTGCCAGCAGCTTAGACCACAGGGATACG. Protein product: CASSLDHRDT. The entire CDR3 sequence reads CASSLDHRDTQYF. This sequence joins TRBV11-3 and TRBJ2-3, with a possible D match to TRBD1 (5 bases). The DNA ends 3 residues before the CDR3 does, and the rest of the CDR3 is filled in from the germline J gene. Trimming pared 0 bases from V and 6 bases from J, leaving 7 bases between. CDR3 length equals 13 residues. The germline V gene encodes CDR1 SGHNT and CDR2 YENEEA.

The table lists this clone with a few counts. Partial CDR3 DNA: TGTGCCATCAGTGAGGGTAGCGGGAGAACAAGTGAG. Protein product: CAISEGSGRTSE. Given in full, the CDR3 is CAISEGSGRTSEQFF. The V gene is TRBV10-3, the J gene TRBJ2-1; 9 bases are shared with TRBD2. Read data end 3 residues before the CDR3 end; the end is taken from the germline J gene. Losses at the gene ends were 2 bases for V and 9 bases for J; bases not matched to a gene: 8. From germline, CDR1 is ENHRY and CDR2 SYGVKD. CDR3 length: 15 amino acids.

This clone has ten or more counts. The read terminates 3 residues before the CDR3 end, so the remaining end is supplied by the germline J gene. The rearrangement links TRBV30 to TRBJ1-1; 8 bases agree with TRBD1. The germline V gene has CDR1 GTSNPN and CDR2 SVGIG (reference sequence). CDR3 length: 14 amino acids. Germline trimming cut 3 bases from V and 7 bases from J; bases unmatched to any gene: 10. The covered CDR3 bases are TGTGCCTGGAGGGCACAGGGGGTCAAGAATGAA. Translating gives CAWRAQGVKNE. The CDR3 as a whole reads CAWRAQGVKNEAFF.

There are many counts of this clone. The read ends 3 residues early relative to the CDR3; the germline J gene fills the gap. The chain is built from TRBV19 and TRBJ2-3, with TRBD2 matching 7 bases. This CDR3 contains 13 residues. Trimming took 5 bases from V and 6 from J; bases not matched to a gene: 5. Germline assignment: CDR1 LNHDA and CDR2 SQIVND (reference sequence). CDR3 DNA (partial): TGTGCCAGTAGTCCCGGGGAGGGTGATACG. Translated, it gives CASSPGEGDT. The complete CDR3 sequence is CASSPGEGDTQYF.

This clone was detected many times. The missing CDR3 end, 3 residues past where the read stops, is filled in from the germline J gene. The chain joins TRBV18 to TRBJ2-1, with D possibly TRBD1 on 6 matching bases. Trimming left V 4 bases short and J 4 bases short, with 17 bases between. The CDR3 extends over 16 amino acids. Germline V gene lookup returns CDR1 KGHSH and CDR2 LQKENI. The chain's CDR3 is CASSQSLGTTYNEQFF. CDR3 bases read: TGTGCCAGCTCACAGTCGTTAGGGACAACATACAATGAG.

This clone appeared many times. The read stops 3 residues short of the end of the CDR3; the missing end is completed from the germline J gene. The chain has TRBV5-1 and TRBJ1-3; no firm D call. V lost 0 bases and J 0 bases, leaving 10 bases between the germline ends. The CDR3 totals 16 residues. CDR1 SGHRS and CDR2 YFSETQ come from the germline V gene. CDR3 region: CASSLGLLNSGNTIYF. CDR3 DNA, as far as it was read: TGCGCCAGCAGCTTGGGACTGTTGAACTCTGGAAACACC.

This clone showed up many times. The read terminates 3 residues ahead of where the CDR3 ends, so the germline J gene completes it. V usage is TRBV6-2 or TRBV6-3 and J usage is TRBJ2-2; TRBD1 is a possible D gene (6 bases). The V end lost 4 bases, the J end lost 1 base, and 7 bases lay between the germline ends. The CDR3 runs to 14 residues. In germline, CDR1 is MNHEY, CDR2 SVGEGT. The sequenced part of the CDR3 DNA is TGTGCCAGCAGTTCACAGGGGAACACCGGGGAG. Protein: CASSSQGNTGE. The whole CDR3 protein is CASSSQGNTGELFF.

This clone was counted ten times or more. The sequenced fragment ends 3 residues before the CDR3 boundary, so the rest is inferred from the germline J gene. The V gene is TRBV29-1, the J gene TRBJ2-5; maybe TRBD1 (5 bases). Trimming shortened V by 3 bases and J by 1 base, and 9 bases separated the two germline ends. CDR1 and CDR2 from the germline V gene are SQVTM and ANQGSEA. CDR3 length: 13 amino acids. The CDR3 loop is CSVEIGAQETQYF. The DNA read from the CDR3 is TGCAGCGTTGAGATAGGGGCCCAAGAGACC.

This clone appeared many times. The read ends 3 residues before the CDR3 terminus; that terminus is restored from the germline J gene. This chain uses TRBV18 with TRBJ1-1; maybe TRBD1 (6 bases). Per the germline V gene, CDR1 is KGHSH and CDR2 is LQKENI. This CDR3 spans 14 amino acids. Trimming removed 5 bases at V and 3 bases at J, with 13 bases between. This CDR3 reads CASSKTGKDTEAFF. CDR3 DNA, as far as it was read: TGTGCCAGCTCAAAAACAGGGAAGGACACTGAA.